This T cell receptor (beta chain) comes out of a study of shared clonotypes between healthy human individuals. Only in-frame clones appear in the TCRdb table, and some are missing; sequencing was by immunoSEQ multiplex PCR. Among over a million clones, more than 95% were seen once, and the ten largest hold about 1%. V gave up 6 bases and J gave up 8 bases; unmatched junction bases: 5. The CDR3 spans 11 residues. Looked up from germline, CDR1 is GTSNPN and CDR2 is SVGIG (reference sequence). The count of this clone is one. The clonotype comes from a man aged 25 to 40 in good health. The sample was naive CD4+ T cells sorted from blood. Subset defined: CD45RA+ positively selected. The rearrangement uses TRBV30 and TRBJ1-1; 8 nucleotides align to TRBD1. CDR3 coding DNA: TGTGCCTGCCGACAGGGGTCCGAAGCTTTCTTT. Protein product: CACRQGSEAFF.